A selection of T cell receptor beta chains follows, all from one sample in a study of vaccination effects on CD4 cells after COVID-19. These TCRs' antigens remain unknown. Some clones are missing from TCRdb's copy, which holds only in-frame ones; the method was immunoSEQ multiplex PCR. The table shows some 70,000 clones, with 65% to 80% occurring only once. The material sequenced was CD4+ T cells from PBMCs cultured without peptide, taken after COVID-19 vaccination. These receptors all stem from a human donor who received a COVID-19 vaccine. Each CDR3 is given with its conserved first and last residue. Each record gives: D gene, J gene, V gene, clone size, CDR3 DNA, CDR3 protein. D genes are given only for firm matches. Expanded clones get a size class; other rows say once, few or many, or leave the size out.

NA	TRBJ2-3	TRBV9	NA	TGTGCCAGCAGCGTAGACTATTCGGGGGGCACAGATACGCAGTATTTT	CASSVDYSGGTDTQYF
NA	TRBJ1-1	TRBV28	NA	TGTGCCAGCATTACCACATCCACAGGGAGGTTCACTGAAGCTTTCTTT	CASITTSTGRFTEAFF
TRBD1	TRBJ1-2	TRBV6-5	NA	TGTGCCAGCAGCCACGGGACAGGGGATGGCTACACCTTC	CASSHGTGDGYTF
NA	TRBJ2-6	TRBV5-1	NA	TGCGCCAGCAGCTTGGGGCGAATCTCTGGGGCCAACGTCCTGACTTTC	CASSLGRISGANVLTF
TRBD1	TRBJ1-1	TRBV27	few	TGTGCCAGCAGAGAGGACAGGGGGCGCTTGAACACTGAAGCTTTCTTT	CASREDRGRLNTEAFF
TRBD1	TRBJ2-4	TRBV11-2	NA	TGTGCCAGCAGCTTAGTGACAGGGGCGGCCAAAAACATTCAGTACTTC	CASSLVTGAAKNIQYF
NA	TRBJ2-2	TRBV7-2	few	TGTGCCAGCAGCTGGGGACGCCACGGGGAGCTGTTTTTT	CASSWGRHGELFF
NA	TRBJ2-3	TRBV5-1	NA	TGCGCCAGCAGCACCCAGGGAAGCACAGATACGCAGTATTTT	CASSTQGSTDTQYF
NA	TRBJ1-3	TRBV3-1/TRBV3-2	NA	TGTGCCAGCAGCCAACTGGGCGGGGCCTCTGGAAACACCATATATTTT	CASSQLGGASGNTIYF
TRBD1	TRBJ1-6	TRBV2	NA	TGTGCCAGCATTAGGGACAGAATTAATTCACCCCTCCACTTT	CASIRDRINSPLHF
TRBD2	TRBJ2-3	TRBV7-2	once	TGTGCCAGCAGCTTTAGCGGGGAAATAGATACGCAGTATTTT	CASSFSGEIDTQYF
NA	TRBJ2-2	TRBV10-3	few	TGTGCCATCAGTGAGTCTGGGCGGGGGGAGCTGTTTTTT	CAISESGRGELFF
NA	TRBJ1-2	TRBV29-1	NA	TGCAGCGTTGCCGGGGCGCACGGCTACACCTTC	CSVAGAHGYTF
NA	TRBJ1-4	TRBV7-2	once	TGTGCCAGCAGCTTAGACCCCGAGGATGAAAAACTGTTTTTT	CASSLDPEDEKLFF